Each of the 5 T cell receptor beta chains below was sequenced from the same sample in a study of CD8 T cells in ankylosing spondylitis (TCRdb year 2017). What the study reported, not specific to this receptor: A TCR beta motif made up of several highly homologous amino acid variants appeared to be characteristic of blood from ankylosing spondylitis patients.

For these receptors, no antigen is known. The library came from 5' RACE. The sample was run on an Illumina HiSeq 2500. Using fastp trimming at Q25 and MiXCR clonotype assembly, TCRdb reanalyzed the public sequencing data and kept in-frame beta chains. One record per CDR3 amino acid sequence lists the most common genes and DNA. This sample lists some 840,000 distinct CDR3 sequences; about 12% were detected once. Around 0.51% of the sample is in the top ten clones. The sequenced sample consisted of blood, either unsorted or a sorted T cell fraction (not recorded which). The source of these receptors is a male donor with ankylosing spondylitis.

V and J are TRBV15 and TRBJ2-4, with D maybe TRBD2 (6 bases). CDR3 size: 16 residues. The germline V and J ends were trimmed by 5 bases and 0 bases, with 14 bases remaining between them. Germline CDR1 and CDR2: LNHNV and YYDKDF (reference sequence). The CDR3 bases are TGTGCCACCAGCGGTATAGCGGAACTAGCCAAAAACATTCAGTACTTC. It codes for CATSGIAELAKNIQYF.

There are a few counts of this clonotype. The rearrangement links TRBV29-1 to TRBJ2-3, with 7 bases aligning to TRBD1. Germline CDR1 reads SQVTM; CDR2 reads ANQGSEA. The CDR3 loop spans 14 amino acids. V dropped 7 bases and J dropped 2; count of bases not matched to a gene: 9. The CDR3 nucleotides read TGCAGCGCCGCGACAGGGAGCTTCACAGATACGCAGTATTTT. It encodes CSAATGSFTDTQYF.

A few counts support this clonotype. This chain uses TRBV6-1 with TRBJ1-2; D possibly corresponds to TRBD1 (6 bases). V was shortened by 5 bases and J by 5 bases, with 12 bases between the two germline ends. CDR1 is MNHNS, CDR2 SASEGT, per germline. This CDR3 is built from 13 residues. CDR3 coding DNA: TGTGCCAGCAGTAGAGGGGGGAGTTATGGCTACACCTTC. It codes for CASSRGGSYGYTF.

This clonotype was seen many times. This rearrangement joins TRBV6-1 to TRBJ2-1, with TRBD1 matching over 7 bases. Looked up from germline, CDR1 is MNHNS and CDR2 is SASEGT. This CDR3 is built from 14 residues. Trimming removed 5 bases from V and 4 bases from J; junction bases left unmatched: 5. The DNA of the CDR3 is TGTGCCAGCAGTCGACGACAGGGTTACAATGAGCAGTTCTTC. Translation gives CASSRRQGYNEQFF.

The rearrangement links TRBV6-1 to TRBJ1-1; D gene ambiguous. The CDR3 sequence is 13 residues long. V lost 7 bases and J 0 bases, leaving 9 bases between the germline ends. The germline gives CDR1 MNHNS, CDR2 SASEGT. CDR3 sequence reads: CASNKRLNTEAFF. As DNA, the CDR3 is TGTGCCAGCAACAAAAGACTGAACACTGAAGCTTTCTTT.